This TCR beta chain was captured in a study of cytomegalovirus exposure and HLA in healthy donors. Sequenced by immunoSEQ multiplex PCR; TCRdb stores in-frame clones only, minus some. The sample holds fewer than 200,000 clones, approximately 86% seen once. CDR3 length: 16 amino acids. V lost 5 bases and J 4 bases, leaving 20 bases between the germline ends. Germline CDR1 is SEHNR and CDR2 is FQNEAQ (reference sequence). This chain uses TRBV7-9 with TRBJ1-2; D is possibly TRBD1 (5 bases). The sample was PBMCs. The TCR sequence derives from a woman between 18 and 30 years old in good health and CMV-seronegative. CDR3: CASSMGGRTFGYGYTF. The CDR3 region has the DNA TGTGCCAGCAGCATGGGGGGTAGGACTTTCGGCTATGGCTACACCTTC.